The 24 T cell receptor beta chains presented below share a single source sample, sequenced in a study of blood T cell repertoires in COVID-19. Measured with immunoSEQ multiplex PCR; TCRdb has only the in-frame clones, and not every one. Among under 200,000 clones, 86% were seen once, and the ten largest hold 20% to 25%. Source material: PBMCs or T cells enriched from blood (not recorded which). These receptors came from a woman in her thirties or forties in a cohort exposed to, infected with or recovered from COVID-19 (not recorded which).

V and J are TRBV27 and TRBJ2-1; the D gene is possibly TRBD2 (5 bases). Germline V gives CDR1 MNHEY, CDR2 SMNVEV (reference sequence). The CDR3 consists of 13 residues. Trimming took off 8 bases at V and 6 bases at J, with 14 bases between the two ends. The DNA of the CDR3 is TGTGCCAGCTCCCCTCGGAGGCCCAATGAGCAGTTCTTC. Its protein product is CASSPRRPNEQFF.

This clone appeared once. This chain connects TRBV5-1 to TRBJ1-2; 9 nucleotides align to TRBD1. The junction had 12 bases not matched to a gene; V was cut back by 3 bases and J by 3 bases. The CDR3 totals 17 residues. CDR1 and CDR2 (germline): SGHRS, YFSETQ. CDR3 in DNA: TGCGCCAGCAGCTATGATACCGGGACAGGGCCATACTATGGCTACACCTTC. Translation: CASSYDTGTGPYYGYTF.

The genes are TRBV2 and TRBJ1-5, with a tentative D call TRBD1 (5 bases). The CDR3 has 16 residues. In germline, CDR1 is SNHLY, CDR2 FYNNEI. V was pared by 5 bases and J by 0 bases, with 14 bases between. Written as DNA, the CDR3 is TGTGCCAGCAGTTGGAGGGACCGCAGTAGCAATCAGCCCCAGCATTTT. Encoded protein: CASSWRDRSSNQPQHF.

The chain combines TRBV27 with TRBJ2-2, with 14 bases that match TRBD2. V trimming: 2 bases; J trimming: 5 bases; junction bases outside the gene matches: 10. The CDR3 sequence is 19 residues long. The germline V gene has CDR1 MNHEY and CDR2 SMNVEV (reference sequence). CDR3 coding DNA: TGTGCCAGCAGTTTAAGTATCGGACTAGCGGGGGGAGGGACCGGGGAGCTGTTTTTT. Translation: CASSLSIGLAGGGTGELFF.

CDR3 residues: CASRVLAGGTVGYEQYF. As DNA, the CDR3 is TGTGCCAGCAGGGTACTAGCGGGGGGGACGGTAGGCTACGAGCAGTACTTC. The V and J genes are TRBV2 and TRBJ2-7; TRBD2 matches at 13 bases. The CDR3 is 17 amino acids. V was clipped by 6 bases and J by 3 bases; unmatched bases: 11. Germline CDR1 and CDR2: SNHLY and FYNNEI.

The chain is built from TRBV19 and TRBJ1-2; 8 bases are shared with TRBD1. The junction had 12 bases not matched to a gene; V was cut back by 4 bases and J by 5 bases. The CDR3 has 16 amino acids. Germline assignment: CDR1 LNHDA and CDR2 SQIVND (reference sequence). CDR3 loop: CASSTGQGGGSYGYTF. The CDR3 DNA sequence: TGTGCCAGTAGTACCGGACAGGGAGGGGGCTCATATGGCTACACCTTC. Together with reference TRBV19 and TRBJ1-2, the CDR3 gives the full variable domain: DGGITQSPKYLFRKEGQNVTLSCEQNLNHDAMYWYRQDPGQGLRLIYYSQIVNDFQKGDIAEGYSVSREKKESFPLTVTSAQKNPTAFYLCASSTGQGGGSYGYTFGSGTRLTVV.

In this sample, this clone turned up a few times. V and J are TRBV12-3 or TRBV12-4 and TRBJ1-2; no definite D call. With 5 bases removed from V and 2 bases from J, the gap between germline ends came to 9 bases. This CDR3 spans 13 amino acids. CDR3 sequence reads: CASSDGSNYGYTF. The CDR3 DNA follows: TGTGCCAGCAGTGACGGGAGCAACTATGGCTACACCTTC.

This chain joins TRBV4-1 and TRBJ1-5; D is uncertain. V was cut by 5 bases and J by 0 bases, with 17 bases left in between. The CDR3 is 17 amino acids. Germline values: CDR1 MGHRA, CDR2 YSYEKL. CDR3: CASSVSGTVYSNQPQHF. Here the CDR3 DNA reads TGCGCCAGCAGCGTCTCAGGAACCGTATATAGCAATCAGCCCCAGCATTTT.

This clone was counted only a few times. This chain joins TRBV6-4 and TRBJ1-2; the match to TRBD1 covers 7 bases. The length of the CDR3 is 17 residues. J was trimmed by 7 bases and V by 2 bases; bases with no gene match: 16. Germline V CDR1 and CDR2: MRHNA, SNTAGT. CDR3 coding DNA: TGTGCCAGCAGTGACACAAGACAGGGCAAAAGTCTAGGTGGCTACACCTTC. Its protein product is CASSDTRQGKSLGGYTF.

The chain links TRBV11-3 to TRBJ2-1; 7 bases fit TRBD1. CDR1 SGHNT and CDR2 YENEEA come from the germline V gene. The CDR3 contains 13 residues. The V and J ends lost 3 bases and 9 bases, in that order; junction bases with no gene match: 5. CDR3 amino acids: CASSLAYRGEQFF. Written as DNA, the CDR3 is TGTGCCAGCAGCTTGGCTTACAGGGGTGAGCAGTTCTTC.

This rearrangement joins TRBV19 to TRBJ1-1; weak D call: TRBD1 (6 bases). The CDR3 consists of 15 residues. Per germline, CDR1 LNHDA and CDR2 SQIVND (reference sequence). V lost 5 bases and J lost 6, with 19 bases in between. The CDR3 is CASSPLQGTPPEAFF. CDR3 DNA: TGTGCCAGTAGTCCCCTACAGGGAACTCCACCTGAAGCTTTCTTT.

This sequence joins TRBV18 and TRBJ2-3, with a possible D match to TRBD2 (5 bases). Trimming pared 3 bases from V and 1 base from J, leaving 11 bases between. Germline loops: CDR1 KGHSH, CDR2 LQKENI. This CDR3 spans 15 amino acids. The CDR3 nucleotides are TGTGCCAGCTCACCGACGAGGGAAGGCACAGATACGCAGTATTTT. It specifies CASSPTREGTDTQYF.

CDR3 in amino acids: CATSGERETDTQYF. CDR3 DNA sequence: TGTGCCACCAGTGGGGAGCGGGAGACAGATACGCAGTATTTT. J is TRBJ2-3 and V is TRBV24-1; 8 nucleotides agree with TRBD2. The CDR3 is 14 residues long. Trimming removed 5 bases from V and 3 bases from J; junction bases left unmatched: 3. Germline V gene data show CDR1 as KGHDR and CDR2 as SFDVKD.

The chain is built from TRBV5-6 and TRBJ1-1; D gene unclear. V was clipped by 4 bases and J by 4 bases, with 14 bases between them. The CDR3 runs to 14 residues. The germline V gene encodes CDR1 SGHDT and CDR2 YYEEEE. CDR3 amino acids: CASSHPSPGTEAFF. In DNA form, the CDR3 reads TGTGCCAGCAGCCACCCCTCCCCGGGCACTGAAGCTTTCTTT.

The gene calls are TRBV4-1 and TRBJ1-1, with TRBD1 as a possible D gene (5 bases). Germline CDR1 is MGHRA and CDR2 is YSYEKL. V dropped 3 bases and J dropped 1 base, with 15 bases sitting between them. This CDR3 spans 16 amino acids. The CDR3 nucleotides are TGCGCCAGCAGCCAGGGTCCGGGGGTTACGAACACTGAAGCTTTCTTT. As protein: CASSQGPGVTNTEAFF.

This chain links TRBV9 with TRBJ2-7; TRBD2 agrees at 14 bases. J gave up 4 bases and V 4 bases, and 4 bases lay outside the gene matches. This CDR3 has 15 residues. Germline V CDR1 and CDR2: SGDLS, YYNGEE. The DNA of the CDR3 is TGTGCCAGCAGCACCGGGACTAGCGGGGGTTACGAGCAGTACTTC. The encoded protein is CASSTGTSGGYEQYF.

The V and J genes are TRBV13 and TRBJ2-5; D may be TRBD2 (6 bases). Trimming took 6 bases from V and 5 from J, leaving 13 bases between them. CDR1 and CDR2 (germline): PRHDT, FYEKMQ (reference sequence). This CDR3 has 13 residues. The CDR3: CASSPGRWETQYF. In nucleotides, the CDR3 is TGTGCCAGCAGTCCGGGGAGGTGGGAGACCCAGTACTTC. The whole variable domain, filled in from reference TRBV13 and TRBJ2-5, reads AAGVIQSPRHLIKEKRETATLKCYPIPRHDTVYWYQQGPGQDPQFLISFYEKMQSDKGSIPDRFSAQQFSDYHSELNMSSLELGDSALYFCASSPGRWETQYFGPGTRLLVL.

The chain couples TRBV4-1 to TRBJ1-1; 8 nucleotides agree with TRBD1. The CDR3 totals 16 residues. Losses at the gene ends were 3 bases for V and 1 base for J; bases not matched to a gene: 7. In germline, CDR1 is MGHRA, CDR2 YSYEKL. CDR3 region: CASSHPLGQGNTEAFF. CDR3 in DNA: TGCGCCAGCAGCCATCCCCTTGGACAGGGGAACACTGAAGCTTTCTTT.

This chain links TRBV5-1 with TRBJ2-7; maybe TRBD2 (6 bases). CDR1 is SGHRS and CDR2 is YFSETQ in the germline V gene. Trimming stripped 6 bases from V and 6 bases from J, with 16 bases between. The length of the CDR3 is 13 residues. CDR3 in DNA: TGCGCCAGCACGGGCGGCGAGGGAGGCGAGCAGTACTTC. It encodes CASTGGEGGEQYF.

The rearrangement joins TRBV4-1 to TRBJ1-1, with a possible D match to TRBD1 (5 bases). V shed 1 base and J shed 1 base, with 10 bases lying between them. The CDR3 is 15 residues long. Germline V gives CDR1 MGHRA, CDR2 YSYEKL. In nucleotides, the CDR3 is TGCGCCAGCAGCCAAGTCGGAGGGGAGAACACTGAAGCTTTCTTT. Translated: CASSQVGGENTEAFF.

The rearrangement links TRBV13 to TRBJ1-1; TRBD1 matches 8 bases. CDR1 and CDR2 (germline): PRHDT, FYEKMQ (reference sequence). The V and J ends lost 5 bases and 1 base, in that order; junction bases with no gene match: 3. The CDR3 runs 14 residues. The CDR3 nucleotides are TGTGCCAGCAGCCCTGGACAGGGGAACACTGAAGCTTTCTTT. Translation: CASSPGQGNTEAFF.

CDR3 nucleotide sequence: TGTGCCAGCAGTCCAAGACAGGGGGAAGGGTCAGATACGCAGTATTTT. This encodes CASSPRQGEGSDTQYF. V is TRBV27 and J is TRBJ2-3, with 9 positions matching TRBD1. Germline assignment: CDR1 MNHEY and CDR2 SMNVEV (reference sequence). The CDR3 contains 16 residues. V lost 5 bases and J lost 4; bases outside the gene matches: 10.

The DNA of the CDR3 is TGTGCCAGCAGCGAGGGGACTAGCGGAAACACCGGGGAGCTGTTTTTT. Its protein product is CASSEGTSGNTGELFF. V is TRBV27 and J is TRBJ2-2, with 11 bases aligning to TRBD2. CDR1 and CDR2 from the germline V gene are MNHEY and SMNVEV (reference sequence). J was trimmed by 2 bases and V by 6 bases; bases with no gene match: 5. This CDR3 comprises 16 residues.

This clone was seen more than once but under ten times. Distinct nucleotide sequences in the sample also encode this CDR3. This chain uses TRBV4-1 with TRBJ1-2; perhaps TRBD1 as D (6 bases). The CDR3 covers 14 residues. In germline, CDR1 is MGHRA, CDR2 YSYEKL. V was pared by 4 bases and J by 2 bases, with 11 bases between. The CDR3 reads CASSPWDKNYGYTF. The CDR3 nucleotides are TGCGCCAGCAGCCCATGGGACAAAAACTATGGCTACACCTTC.